What follows are 24 T cell receptor beta chains derived from one specimen sequenced in a study of T cell responses to AZD1222 COVID-19 vaccine. Sequencing used immunoSEQ multiplex PCR; TCRdb keeps in-frame clones, though not all of them. The table lists around 130,000 clones, about 86% of them singletons. The sample consisted of peripheral blood, taken 28 days after the second AZD1222 dose. The origin of the receptors is an adult who received the AZD1222 COVID-19 vaccine.

The chain uses TRBV9 and TRBJ2-2; TRBD1 agrees at 10 bases. V lost 0 bases to trimming and J lost 5 bases; unmatched junction nucleotides: 1. The CDR3 covers 15 residues. The germline V gene encodes CDR1 SGDLS and CDR2 YYNGEE. The CDR3 region is CASSVGQGATGELFF. CDR3 nucleotide sequence: TGTGCCAGCAGCGTAGGACAGGGGGCGACCGGGGAGCTGTTTTTT.

The chain is built from TRBV5-1 and TRBJ1-1, with D tentatively TRBD1 (5 bases). The germline V gene encodes CDR1 SGHRS and CDR2 YFSETQ. V was pared by 3 bases and J by 0 bases, with 9 bases between. The CDR3 is 14 amino acids. The CDR3 coding sequence is TGCGCCAGCAGCTGGGACCCCGTGAACACTGAAGCTTTCTTT. Protein: CASSWDPVNTEAFF.

This clone was picked up a small number of times. The chain employs TRBV18 and TRBJ1-1; possibly TRBD1 for D (6 bases). Trimming stripped 0 bases from V and 6 bases from J, with 14 bases between. This CDR3 region has 15 residues. The germline V gene has CDR1 KGHSH and CDR2 LQKENI. The CDR3 loop is CASSPPGQGRSEAFF. The CDR3 region has the DNA TGTGCCAGCTCACCACCGGGGCAGGGGCGGTCTGAAGCTTTCTTT.

This sequence joins TRBV11-2 and TRBJ1-2; 7 bases are shared with TRBD1. Germline loops: CDR1 SGHAT, CDR2 FQNNGV. V was pared by 4 bases and J by 0 bases, with 14 bases of the junction left unmatched. The CDR3 runs 18 residues. This chain's CDR3 is CASSSLGLQGEANYGYTF. As DNA, the CDR3 is TGTGCCAGCAGCTCGCTAGGACTCCAGGGGGAGGCTAACTATGGCTACACCTTC.

This clone appeared once. The V call is TRBV3-1 (or the pseudogene TRBV3-2), the J call TRBJ1-1; 9 positions agree with TRBD1. The CDR3 runs 12 residues. In germline, CDR1 is LGHDT, CDR2 YNNKEL (reference sequence). V shed 4 bases and J 6 bases; nucleotides not matched to a gene: 0. The CDR3 sequence is CASSRQGAEAFF. CDR3 nucleotide sequence: TGTGCCAGCAGCCGACAGGGGGCTGAAGCTTTCTTT.

V gene TRBV11-2 combines with J gene TRBJ2-1, with TRBD2 matching over 9 bases. V was clipped by 1 base and J by 6 bases; unmatched bases: 7. Germline CDR1 SGHAT, CDR2 FQNNGV. The CDR3 has 16 amino acids. CDR3: CASSLVTSGRLNEQFF. CDR3 coding DNA: TGTGCCAGCAGCTTAGTGACTAGCGGAAGACTCAATGAGCAGTTCTTC.

The rearrangement joins TRBV5-1 to TRBJ1-1; a weak D match, TRBD1 (6 bases). CDR3 length: 14 amino acids. V lost 0 bases and J 2 bases, leaving 8 bases between the germline ends. CDR1 is SGHRS, CDR2 YFSETQ, per germline. The chain's CDR3 is CASSLDGGNTEAFF. The CDR3 nucleotides are TGCGCCAGCAGCTTGGACGGGGGCAACACTGAAGCTTTCTTT. The whole variable domain, remainder taken from reference TRBV5-1 and TRBJ1-1, is KAGVTQTPRYLIKTRGQQVTLSCSPISGHRSVSWYQQTPGQGLQFLFEYFSETQRNKGNFPGRFSGRQFSNSRSEMNVSTLELGDSALYLCASSLDGGNTEAFFGQGTRLTVV.

The CDR3 sequence is CASSPTVERRGYTF. The CDR3 DNA reads as TGCGCCAGCAGCCCCACCGTGGAGCGGAGGGGCTACACCTTC. This rearrangement joins TRBV5-1 to TRBJ1-2; no firm D call. Germline assignment: CDR1 SGHRS and CDR2 YFSETQ. The ends were cut back, 4 bases at V and 8 bases at J, with 18 bases in the middle. The CDR3 totals 14 residues.

The V and J genes are TRBV19 and TRBJ1-2; TRBD1 agrees at 8 bases. J gave up 6 bases and V 9 bases, and 6 bases lay outside the gene matches. Germline CDR1 and CDR2: LNHDA and SQIVND (reference sequence). There are 12 residues in the CDR3. CDR3 DNA: TGTGCCAGCAGCGACAGGGGAAATGGCTACACCTTC. This gives the protein CASSDRGNGYTF. Full variable domain (remainder filled in from reference TRBV19 and TRBJ1-2): DGGITQSPKYLFRKEGQNVTLSCEQNLNHDAMYWYRQDPGQGLRLIYYSQIVNDFQKGDIAEGYSVSREKKESFPLTVTSAQKNPTAFYLCASSDRGNGYTFGSGTRLTVV.

The chain recombines TRBV3-1 (or the pseudogene TRBV3-2) with TRBJ2-7; D is possibly TRBD1 (5 bases). The CDR3 loop spans 14 amino acids. Trimming cost V 4 bases and J 2 bases, with 12 bases left between them. Looked up from germline, CDR1 is LGHDT and CDR2 is YNNKEL (reference sequence). CDR3 sequence (DNA): TGTGCCAGCAGCCCTGCGACAGTACCCTACGAGCAGTACTTC. Amino acid sequence: CASSPATVPYEQYF.

V gene TRBV7-9 combines with J gene TRBJ1-2; D uncertain. The CDR3 is 13 residues long. Germline lookup yields CDR1 SEHNR and CDR2 FQNEAQ (reference sequence). V gave up 3 bases and J gave up 4 bases, with 9 bases separating them. CDR3 region: CASSLSGFYGYTF. The CDR3 DNA sequence: TGTGCCAGCAGCTTGAGTGGTTTCTATGGCTACACCTTC.

V and J are TRBV10-3 and TRBJ2-3, with unresolved D. This CDR3 region has 13 residues. CDR1 is ENHRY and CDR2 is SYGVKD in the germline V gene. Trimming took off 4 bases at V and 3 bases at J, with 8 bases between the two ends. CDR3 in amino acids: CAISVGRTDTQYF. Written as DNA, the CDR3 is TGTGCCATCAGTGTAGGTAGAACAGATACGCAGTATTTT.

The genes are TRBV4-1 and TRBJ2-7, with TRBD1 as a possible D gene (5 bases). The CDR3 has 16 amino acids. From germline, CDR1 is MGHRA and CDR2 YSYEKL. The ends were cut back, 1 base at V and 1 base at J, with 14 bases in the middle. Here the CDR3 reads CASSQADSAGSYEQYF. The CDR3 DNA reads TGCGCCAGCAGCCAAGCAGACAGTGCAGGGTCCTACGAGCAGTACTTC.

The gene calls are TRBV3-1 (or the pseudogene TRBV3-2) and TRBJ2-5; D may match TRBD1 or TRBD2 (5 bases each). Germline V CDR1 and CDR2: LGHDT, YNNKEL (reference sequence). V lost 3 bases to trimming and J lost 1 base, with 9 bases between them. The CDR3 has 14 amino acids. The CDR3 here is CASSHLGGQETQYF. In DNA, the CDR3 is TGTGCCAGCAGCCATCTTGGGGGCCAAGAGACCCAGTACTTC.

The V gene is TRBV11-3, the J gene TRBJ2-5, with 10 bases lining up with TRBD1. Germline loops: CDR1 SGHNT, CDR2 YENEEA. This CDR3 is 16 amino acids long. The junction had 11 bases not matched to a gene; V was cut back by 5 bases and J by 5 bases. The CDR3 nucleotides read TGTGCCAGCAGCACCGGCGAGGACAGGGGGTCGGAGACCCAGTACTTC. Encoded protein: CASSTGEDRGSETQYF.

The V gene is TRBV3-1 (or the pseudogene TRBV3-2), the J gene TRBJ2-7, with D hard to call. This CDR3 spans 12 amino acids. From germline, CDR1 is LGHDT and CDR2 YNNKEL (reference sequence). V lost 3 bases to trimming and J lost 9 bases, with 12 bases between them. DNA of the CDR3: TGTGCCAGCAGCCACGCTGGGCTAGGGCAGTACTTC. Amino acid sequence: CASSHAGLGQYF.

The V and J genes are TRBV4-1 and TRBJ1-4; D remains ambiguous. From germline, CDR1 is MGHRA and CDR2 YSYEKL. The CDR3 runs to 15 residues. V lost 2 bases to trimming and J lost 2 bases, with 9 bases between them. DNA of the CDR3: TGCGCCAGCAGCCAAATCGGAGGGACTAATGAAAAACTGTTTTTT. This codes for CASSQIGGTNEKLFF.

Here the CDR3 reads CATSGRIRNGYTF. DNA for the CDR3: TGTGCCACCAGTGGCAGGATTAGGAATGGCTACACCTTC. The V gene is TRBV15, the J gene TRBJ1-2, with D unresolved. V lost 6 bases to trimming and J lost 6 bases, with 14 bases between them. The germline CDR1 and CDR2 sequences are LNHNV and YYDKDF (reference sequence). CDR3 length: 13 residues.

The V and J genes are TRBV7-2 and TRBJ2-1, with D unresolved. Germline values: CDR1 SGHTA, CDR2 FQGNSA. The CDR3 loop spans 15 amino acids. V was trimmed by 5 bases and J by 0 bases, leaving 11 bases between them. CDR3 sequence reads: CASSPLFISYNEQFF. In DNA form, the CDR3 reads TGTGCCAGCAGCCCCCTTTTTATCTCCTACAATGAGCAGTTCTTC.

The chain employs TRBV3-1 (or the pseudogene TRBV3-2) and TRBJ2-5, with D perhaps matching TRBD1 or TRBD2 (5 bases each). Germline V CDR1 and CDR2: LGHDT, YNNKEL (reference sequence). The CDR3 has 12 residues. V was cut by 4 bases and J by 4 bases, with 7 bases left in between. The CDR3 sequence is CASSRGTETQYF. Written as DNA, the CDR3 is TGTGCCAGCAGCCGAGGGACAGAGACCCAGTACTTC.

The rearrangement links TRBV5-1 to TRBJ1-6; D remains unclear. Germline V CDR1 and CDR2: SGHRS, YFSETQ. V gave up 1 base and J gave up 5 bases, with 10 bases separating them. The length of the CDR3 is 15 residues. DNA for the CDR3: TGCGCCAGCAGCTTGTTACGGGAGCATAATTCACCCCTCCACTTT. This sequence encodes CASSLLREHNSPLHF. The full variable domain, rest sourced from reference TRBV5-1 and TRBJ1-6, is KAGVTQTPRYLIKTRGQQVTLSCSPISGHRSVSWYQQTPGQGLQFLFEYFSETQRNKGNFPGRFSGRQFSNSRSEMNVSTLELGDSALYLCASSLLREHNSPLHFGNGTRLTVT.

The chain recombines TRBV6-5 with TRBJ2-7; 11 bases map to TRBD1. The ends lost 4 bases at V and 0 bases at J; junction bases unmatched: 2. Per the germline V gene, CDR1 is MNHEY and CDR2 is SVGAGI. The CDR3 has 15 residues. The CDR3 protein is CASSWTGGASYEQYF. The CDR3 nucleotides are TGTGCCAGCAGTTGGACAGGGGGCGCCTCCTACGAGCAGTACTTC.

The CDR3, as DNA: TGTGCCATCAGTGATAGCGGGGCAGGGGATACGCAGTATTTT. It translates to CAISDSGAGDTQYF. V usage is TRBV10-3 and J usage is TRBJ2-3; 8 bases fit TRBD2. There are 14 residues in the CDR3. From germline, CDR1 is ENHRY and CDR2 SYGVKD. The J segment lost 6 bases and the V segment lost 3 bases, leaving 5 bases of the junction unmatched.

This chain connects TRBV30 to TRBJ1-6; D remains ambiguous. Trimming stripped 7 bases from V and 0 bases from J, with 16 bases between. Germline CDR1 is GTSNPN and CDR2 is SVGIG (reference sequence). This CDR3 has 16 amino acids. The CDR3 DNA sequence: TGTGCCTCTTCAACACTCAGCATCTCCTATAATTCACCCCTCCACTTT. It translates to CASSTLSISYNSPLHF.